These 20 T cell receptor beta chains originate from one sample sequenced in a study of T cells in Graves' hyperthyroidism and ophthalmopathy. Amplification targeted TCR beta CDR3 regions from RNA transcripts. In the first-round RT-PCR of the TCR CDR3, the HTBI primer set was used. MiXCR, applied by TCRdb to the multiplex PCR reads, yields one record per CDR3 protein. The sample gives a few hundred thousand distinct CDR3 sequences, approximately 14% of which show up once; approximately 7.4% is in the top ten. Specimen: blood. The receptors derive from a woman aged 30 to 39 with Graves' hyperthyroidism.

For this clonotype: A much larger clone is a single base away; this may be a read error. CDR3 region: CASSFTDRATGKLFF. CDR3 coding DNA: TGCGCCAGCAGCTTTACGGACCGGGCCACCGGGAAGCTGTTTTTT. V and J are TRBV5-1 and TRBJ2-2, with D perhaps TRBD2 (5 bases). The length of the CDR3 is 15 residues. Per germline, CDR1 SGHRS and CDR2 YFSETQ.

This clonotype was detected many times. The chain is built from TRBV20-1 and TRBJ2-7, with TRBD1 identical over 7 bases. V was clipped by 6 bases and J by 0 bases; unmatched bases: 5. The germline gives CDR1 DFQATT, CDR2 SNEGSKA (reference sequence). This CDR3 has 13 residues. CDR3 loop: CSAPTGSSYEQYF. CDR3 DNA sequence: TGCAGTGCCCCGACAGGGAGCTCCTACGAGCAGTACTTC.

Of note for this clonotype: Just one base apart from a much larger clone, this may be a read error. This chain uses TRBV7-9 with TRBJ1-1, with 8 bases aligning to TRBD1. This CDR3 has 16 amino acids. CDR1 SEHNR and CDR2 FQNEAQ come from the germline V gene (reference sequence). This chain's CDR3 is CASSLARTGLNTEALF. The CDR3, as DNA: TGTGCCAGCAGCTTAGCGAGGACAGGGCTGAACACTGAAGCTCTCTTT.

In its sample, this clonotype was seen a few times. The J gene is TRBJ2-1, the V gene TRBV25-1; no clear D gene. The CDR3 sequence is 13 residues long. The germline V gene has CDR1 MGHDK and CDR2 SYGVNS. Trimming left V 3 bases short and J 5 bases short, with 8 bases between. The CDR3 loop is CASSDGLHNEQFF. The CDR3 DNA reads as TGTGCCAGCAGTGACGGCCTACACAATGAGCAGTTCTTC.

This clonotype was observed a handful of times. This sequence joins TRBV5-6 and TRBJ1-6; 7 bases are a match to TRBD1. The CDR3 is made up of 15 amino acids. Germline CDR1 reads SGHDT; CDR2 reads YYEEEE. The V and J ends lost 3 bases and 7 bases, in that order; junction bases with no gene match: 7. DNA for the CDR3: TGTGCCAGCAGCTCGCCGACAGGGCCAAATTCACCCCTCCACTTT. Translating gives CASSSPTGPNSPLHF.

This clonotype appeared many times. The chain has TRBV2 and TRBJ1-5; D unresolved. Germline values: CDR1 SNHLY, CDR2 FYNNEI. The CDR3 is 13 residues long. V lost 7 bases, J lost 5 bases, and 12 bases lay in between. The DNA for the CDR3 is TGTGCCAGCAAGTTCGAGTGGGATCAGCCCCAGCATTTT. Its protein is CASKFEWDQPQHF.

The rearrangement uses TRBV20-1 and TRBJ2-3, with D possibly matching TRBD1 (8 bases). This CDR3 region has 17 residues. Deletions cut 4 bases from V and 1 base from J, with 21 bases between. Germline CDR1 DFQATT, CDR2 SNEGSKA (reference sequence). CDR3 DNA: TGCAGTGCTACCACAGGGGGGGCCATTGGGGGCACAGATACGCAGTATTTT. The encoded protein is CSATTGGAIGGTDTQYF.

The sample holds many counts of this clonotype. The rearrangement joins TRBV12-3 or TRBV12-4 to TRBJ2-3; D unresolved. This CDR3 has 15 residues. Trimming shortened V by 2 bases and J by 2 bases, and 11 bases separated the two germline ends. For the CDR3, the DNA is TGTGCCAGCAGTTTATGGGCTGGGGTCACAGATACGCAGTATTTT. Protein sequence: CASSLWAGVTDTQYF.

The gene calls are TRBV6-1 and TRBJ1-2; 7 bases line up with TRBD1. CDR3 size: 14 residues. The germline gives CDR1 MNHNS, CDR2 SASEGT. The J segment lost 8 bases and the V segment lost 6 bases, leaving 12 bases of the junction unmatched. CDR3 region: CASSEDRRDGGYTF. The CDR3 DNA sequence: TGTGCCAGCAGCGAGGACAGGCGGGACGGCGGCTACACCTTC.

In its sample, this clonotype was seen many times. This chain joins TRBV11-2 and TRBJ2-5, with a tentative D call TRBD2 (6 bases). Germline CDR1 and CDR2: SGHAT and FQNNGV. The CDR3 has 18 amino acids. The V and J ends lost 0 bases and 1 base respectively, with 18 bases between them. CDR3 in amino acids: CASSLDTGVPILQETQYF. The CDR3 DNA follows: TGTGCCAGCAGCTTAGATACGGGGGTCCCTATCCTCCAAGAGACCCAGTACTTC.

In the case of this clonotype: A read error may explain this, as a much larger clone is one base away. J is TRBJ2-4 and V is TRBV11-2, with 7 bases lining up with TRBD2. CDR1 and CDR2 (germline): SGHAT, FQNNGV. Losses at the gene ends were 3 bases for V and 0 bases for J; bases not matched to a gene: 20. The CDR3 consists of 21 residues. The CDR3 DNA sequence: TGTGCCAGCAGCTTTGGGGGGTCCGGAGGACTAGTGGGTTTAGCCAAAAACATTCAGTACTTC. This translates into CASSFGGSGGLVGLAKNIQYF.

This clonotype was seen only a few times. The CDR3 protein is CASSPDGHSGNTIYF. The CDR3 coding sequence is TGCGCCAGCAGCCCGGACGGCCACTCTGGAAACACCATATATTTT. The rearrangement joins TRBV5-1 to TRBJ1-3; D is ambiguous. Germline CDR1 SGHRS, CDR2 YFSETQ. The CDR3 totals 15 residues. The V end was cut by 4 bases, the J end by 0 bases, with 11 bases between.

This clonotype was seen ten or more times. The gene calls are TRBV12-3 or TRBV12-4 and TRBJ1-6; 9 bases line up with TRBD1. This CDR3 is built from 15 residues. The V segment lost 4 bases and the J segment 10 bases; nucleotides outside the gene matches: 8. CDR3 region: CASSSRTGARSPLHF. The DNA for the CDR3 is TGTGCCAGCAGTTCACGGACAGGGGCGAGGTCACCCCTCCACTTT.

This clonotype appeared many times. The chain recombines TRBV28 with TRBJ2-2; D unclear. Deletions cut 5 bases from V and 9 bases from J, with 13 bases between. The CDR3 runs to 13 residues. The V gene's germline CDR1 is MDHEN and CDR2 SYDVKM. Here the CDR3 reads CASSLTYPRELFF. The CDR3 region has the DNA TGTGCCAGCAGTCTAACGTACCCCCGGGAGCTGTTTTTT.

This sequence joins TRBV4-3 and TRBJ2-5; D gene unclear. CDR1 and CDR2 from the germline V gene are LGHNA and YSLEER. V was pared by 7 bases and J by 4 bases, with 10 bases between. The CDR3 runs 12 residues. CDR3 loop: CASTCRVETQYF. In nucleotides, the CDR3 is TGCGCCAGCACCTGTAGGGTAGAGACCCAGTACTTC.

This clonotype has a handful of counts. The chain is built from TRBV7-9 and TRBJ2-3; tentatively, D is TRBD2 (6 bases). There are 15 residues in the CDR3. Trimming pared 1 base from V and 6 bases from J, leaving 14 bases between. In germline, CDR1 is SEHNR, CDR2 FQNEAQ (reference sequence). The CDR3 region is CASSLERVKRDTQYF. CDR3 nucleotide sequence: TGTGCCAGCAGCTTAGAGCGGGTCAAAAGGGATACGCAGTATTTT.

This clonotype was detected many times. The chain couples TRBV18 to TRBJ2-1, with TRBD1 as a possible D gene (5 bases). The CDR3 consists of 12 residues. V was trimmed by 4 bases and J by 7 bases, leaving 8 bases between them. Germline assignment: CDR1 KGHSH and CDR2 LQKENI. The CDR3, as DNA: TGTGCCAGCTCACAACAGGAGAATGAGCAGTTCTTC. Its protein is CASSQQENEQFF.

A note on this clonotype: With a much larger clone just one base away, this may be a read error. The chain carries TRBV4-1 and TRBJ1-2; D remains ambiguous. The germline gives CDR1 MGHRA, CDR2 YSYEKL. The CDR3 is made up of 17 amino acids. The CDR3 DNA reads TGCGCCAGCAGCCAAGATTTCGGCAGCATGTACTCCTATGGCTGCACCTTC. Translation gives CASSQDFGSMYSYGCTF.

The chain employs TRBV12-5 and TRBJ2-1, with D unresolved. The CDR3 length is 10 residues. Trimming stripped 2 bases from V and 10 bases from J, with 3 bases between. Germline V gene data show CDR1 as LGHNT and CDR2 as FRNRAP. The CDR3 region has the DNA TGTGCTAGTGGTTTGCCCGAGCAGTTCTTC. Translating gives CASGLPEQFF.

The V gene is TRBV10-3, the J gene TRBJ1-5; 7 bases align to TRBD1. CDR1 ENHRY and CDR2 SYGVKD come from the germline V gene. J lost 3 bases, V lost 9 bases, and 2 bases had no gene match. The CDR3 is 12 residues long. The CDR3 sequence: CAMGQNNQPQHF. CDR3 coding DNA: TGTGCCATGGGACAGAACAATCAGCCCCAGCATTTT.